These 13 T cell receptor beta chains share one sample of origin, sequenced in a study of cytomegalovirus exposure and HLA in healthy donors. PCR amplification relied on 60 Vbeta primers (plus 13 Jbeta primers). TCRdb's table, derived via immunoSEQ multiplex PCR, lists solely in-frame clones and lacks some. Seen here are 250,000 to 300,000 clones, about four fifths observed once, and the top ten hold roughly 2%. Specimen: PBMCs. All receptors derive from a woman aged 40 to 55 in good health and CMV-seropositive.

The DNA of the CDR3 is TGTGCCAGCAGCTCCCTCGGGGGGACTGGCTCTGGGGCCAACGTCCTGACTTTC. This sequence encodes CASSSLGGTGSGANVLTF. This sequence joins TRBV5-6 and TRBJ2-6; 7 bases map to TRBD2. CDR3 length: 18 residues. Germline assignment: CDR1 SGHDT and CDR2 YYEEEE. The trim removed 3 bases at V and 0 bases at J, leaving 9 bases unmatched.

As to this clone: A junction end diverges from the germline sequence, so it may reflect a read error. V is TRBV13 and J is TRBJ2-3, with a possible D match to TRBD1 (5 bases). The CDR3 spans 16 residues. The germline gives CDR1 PRHDT, CDR2 FYEKMQ (reference sequence). The CDR3 loop reads CASSLGVGTGGDTRYF. The CDR3 region has the DNA TGTGCCAGCAGCTTAGGAGTGGGTACAGGCGGCGATACGCGGTATTTT.

The chain couples TRBV30 to TRBJ1-4; possible D gene TRBD1, 5 bases. Germline V gives CDR1 GTSNPN, CDR2 SVGIG (reference sequence). The CDR3 covers 15 residues. The ends were cut back, 1 base at V and 0 bases at J, with 9 bases in the middle. CDR3 in amino acids: CAWSGGPATNEKLFF. The CDR3 DNA reads TGTGCCTGGAGTGGGGGCCCTGCAACTAATGAAAAACTGTTTTTT.

The rearrangement uses TRBV27 and TRBJ2-7, with TRBD2 matching 10 bases. V shed 6 bases, J shed 2 bases, and the junction held 4 bases outside the gene matches. Per germline, CDR1 MNHEY and CDR2 SMNVEV (reference sequence). The CDR3 is 14 amino acids. The DNA for the CDR3 is TGTGCCAGCAGCAGACTAGCGGGTGCCTACGAGCAGTACTTC. Translation: CASSRLAGAYEQYF.

This clone was counted only a few times. V usage is TRBV5-8 and J usage is TRBJ2-1; the D gene is possibly TRBD1 (5 bases). The V end lost 5 bases, the J end lost 7 bases, and 13 bases lay between the germline ends. The CDR3 extends over 13 amino acids. Germline V gives CDR1 SGHTS, CDR2 YDEGEE. This chain's CDR3 is CASRPRVANEQFF. CDR3 in DNA: TGTGCCAGCAGACCCAGGGTGGCAAATGAGCAGTTCTTC.

The chain uses TRBV6-4 and TRBJ2-7; possible D gene TRBD1, 6 bases. This CDR3 spans 15 amino acids. Germline CDR1 and CDR2: MRHNA and SNTAGT. V was trimmed by 2 bases and J by 3 bases, leaving 14 bases between them. The CDR3 bases are TGTGCCAGCAGTGACGACAGGTTATGGGACTACGAGCAGTACTTC. It translates to CASSDDRLWDYEQYF.

The CDR3 sequence: CASSPIPPHSANPTDTQYF. For the CDR3, the DNA is TGTGCCAGCAGCCCTATTCCCCCCCATAGCGCCAACCCCACAGATACGCAGTATTTT. The chain couples TRBV7-2 to TRBJ2-3; a weak D match, TRBD2 (5 bases). Germline CDR1 and CDR2: SGHTA and FQGNSA. Trimming left V 5 bases short and J 2 bases short, with 26 bases between. This CDR3 has 19 residues.

A single count supports this clone. This chain connects TRBV30 to TRBJ2-4, with a possible D match to TRBD1 (7 bases). CDR3 length: 15 residues. The V and J ends lost 2 bases and 1 base respectively, with 12 bases between them. CDR1 is GTSNPN and CDR2 is SVGIG in the germline V gene (reference sequence). This CDR3 reads CAWSPAGGAKNIQYF. DNA of the CDR3: TGTGCCTGGAGTCCCGCAGGGGGGGCCAAAAACATTCAGTACTTC.

This CDR3 reads CASSGTGAPGNTIYF. CDR3 sequence (DNA): TGTGCCAGCAGCGGCACAGGGGCGCCTGGAAACACCATATATTTT. The chain has TRBV9 and TRBJ1-3; 7 bases fit TRBD1. Trimming at V came to 3 bases and at J to 2 bases, leaving 5 bases not matched to a gene. This CDR3 is built from 15 residues. Germline V gene sequence: CDR1 SGDLS, CDR2 YYNGEE.

In its sample, this clone was seen a few times. The chain couples TRBV30 to TRBJ2-5; 8 bases agree with TRBD1. V dropped 6 bases and J dropped 1; count of bases not matched to a gene: 1. Germline CDR1 is GTSNPN and CDR2 is SVGIG (reference sequence). This CDR3 is 12 amino acids long. CDR3 loop: CACQGAQETQYF. CDR3 in DNA: TGTGCCTGTCAGGGGGCCCAAGAGACCCAGTACTTC.

CDR3 bases: TGTGCCAGCAGCTTAATCGGACTAGTGTCGTCCTACAATGAGCAGTTCTTC. The encoded protein is CASSLIGLVSSYNEQFF. The rearrangement joins TRBV7-2 to TRBJ2-1; 7 bases are a match to TRBD2. The CDR3 is 17 residues long. V gave up 2 bases and J gave up 1 base; unmatched junction bases: 8. Germline CDR1 is SGHTA and CDR2 is FQGNSA. Full variable domain (missing parts from reference TRBV7-2 and TRBJ2-1): GAGVSQSPSNKVTEKGKDVELRCDPISGHTALYWYRQSLGQGLEFLIYFQGNSAPDKSGLPSDRFSAERTGGSVSTLTIQRTQQEDSAVYLCASSLIGLVSSYNEQFFGPGTRLTVL.

Of note for this clone: Other DNA sequences in the same sample also yield this CDR3. This chain uses TRBV11-3 with TRBJ2-7; D not resolved. Germline V gene data show CDR1 as SGHNT and CDR2 as YENEEA. Trimming removed 0 bases from V and 3 bases from J, with 6 bases in between. The CDR3 has 13 amino acids. CDR3 residues: CASSLDSSYEQYF. CDR3 DNA: TGTGCCAGCAGCTTAGATTCCAGCTACGAGCAGTACTTC.

The rearrangement joins TRBV27 to TRBJ2-1, with 9 nucleotides matching TRBD2. The CDR3 extends over 18 amino acids. V lost 0 bases and J lost 2; bases outside the gene matches: 8. The germline CDR1 and CDR2 sequences are MNHEY and SMNVEV (reference sequence). The CDR3 DNA reads as TGTGCCAGCAGTTTATCCTCGGAGCTAGCGGGACCCTACAATGAGCAGTTCTTC. It yields the protein CASSLSSELAGPYNEQFF.